These 20 T cell receptor beta chains came from one sample sequenced in a study of OX40 agonist ivuxolimab in advanced cancers. Only in-frame clones appear in the TCRdb table, and some are missing; sequencing was by immunoSEQ multiplex PCR. The sample includes about 93,000 clones, roughly 94% of them seen just once. Specimen: CD4+ or CD8+ T cells sorted from blood, collected in a trial of the OX40 agonist ivuxolimab. The receptor set was obtained from an adult with an advanced solid tumor such as melanoma, head and neck, liver or kidney cancer.

This clone occurred once. The chain links TRBV15 to TRBJ2-1, with D possibly being TRBD1 or TRBD2 (5 bases each). Germline values: CDR1 LNHNV, CDR2 YYDKDF (reference sequence). The CDR3 covers 15 residues. V was clipped by 0 bases and J by 4 bases, with 10 bases between them. CDR3: CATSRDRDLYNEQFF. The CDR3 DNA follows: TGTGCCACCAGCAGAGATAGGGACCTGTACAATGAGCAGTTCTTC.

The genes are TRBV5-4 and TRBJ2-1, with 9 bases matching TRBD2. Germline V lookup: CDR1 SGHNT, CDR2 YYREEE (reference sequence). The CDR3 consists of 17 residues. V lost 0 bases, J lost 6 bases, and 10 bases stayed unmatched. In nucleotides, the CDR3 is TGTGCCAGCAGCTTGGCTCGTCGCGGGAGGGAGTCCAATGAGCAGTTCTTC. Its translation is CASSLARRGRESNEQFF.

The rearrangement links TRBV5-6 to TRBJ2-6; a possible D gene is TRBD1 (6 bases). The V gene's germline CDR1 is SGHDT and CDR2 YYEEEE. The CDR3 spans 15 residues. Trimming left V 0 bases short and J 4 bases short, with 8 bases between. The CDR3 region is CASSLGTAGANVLTF. CDR3 in DNA: TGTGCCAGCAGCTTGGGGACAGCCGGGGCCAACGTCCTGACTTTC.

CDR3 bases: TGTGCCAGCAGCTTGAAGGAAGCTTTCTTT. It translates to CASSLKEAFF. This sequence joins TRBV5-8 and TRBJ1-1; no clear D gene. Trimming pared 1 base from V and 8 bases from J, leaving 3 bases between. The CDR3 loop spans 10 amino acids. CDR1 and CDR2 from the germline V gene are SGHTS and YDEGEE.

This clone was recorded only once. The V call is TRBV29-1, the J call TRBJ2-2, with D hard to call. Germline values: CDR1 SQVTM, CDR2 ANQGSEA. Trimming took 3 bases from V and 2 from J, leaving 4 bases between them. The CDR3 extends over 12 amino acids. CDR3 sequence reads: CSVERNTGELFF. In DNA, the CDR3 is TGCAGCGTTGAGCGAAACACCGGGGAGCTGTTTTTT.

The chain combines TRBV5-8 with TRBJ2-7; 7 nucleotides match TRBD2. Germline CDR1 reads SGHTS; CDR2 reads YDEGEE. V lost 4 bases and J lost 3; bases outside the gene matches: 13. The CDR3 consists of 16 residues. The CDR3 spells CASSRLTSADRYEQYF. CDR3 coding DNA: TGTGCCAGCAGCAGGCTAACTAGCGCCGACCGCTACGAGCAGTACTTC.

The rearrangement uses TRBV30 and TRBJ1-3; no firm D call. The germline V and J ends were trimmed by 0 bases and 0 bases, with 12 bases remaining between them. Germline V gives CDR1 GTSNPN, CDR2 SVGIG (reference sequence). The CDR3 runs to 16 residues. CDR3 amino acids: CAWSVVGVYSGNTIYF. The CDR3 DNA is TGTGCCTGGAGTGTAGTGGGCGTGTACTCTGGAAACACCATATATTTT. Full variable domain (remainder filled in from reference TRBV30 and TRBJ1-3): SQTIHQWPATLVQPVGSPLSLECTVEGTSNPNLYWYRQAAGRGLQLLFYSVGIGQISSEVPQNLSASRPQDRQFILSSKKLLLSDSGFYLCAWSVVGVYSGNTIYFGEGSWLTVV.

The chain links TRBV6-1 to TRBJ1-6; D unclear. The V and J ends lost 2 bases and 2 bases respectively, with 10 bases between them. The CDR3 is 16 residues long. In germline, CDR1 is MNHNS, CDR2 SASEGT. CDR3 DNA sequence: TGTGCCAGCAGTGAAAGGTTGGGGACCTATAATTCACCCCTCCACTTT. Translation: CASSERLGTYNSPLHF.

This chain joins TRBV27 and TRBJ2-7; D gene ambiguous. This CDR3 comprises 15 residues. The V gene's germline CDR1 is MNHEY and CDR2 SMNVEV (reference sequence). Between the trimmed V and J ends, which lost 2 bases and 0 bases, there was a span of 11 bases. CDR3 residues: CASSLDGTYSYEQYF. CDR3 nucleotide sequence: TGTGCCAGCAGTTTAGACGGCACCTACTCCTACGAGCAGTACTTC.

The V call is TRBV14, the J call TRBJ2-2; 11 nucleotides line up with TRBD2. The CDR3 is 16 amino acids. After removal of 5 bases from V and 3 bases from J, the junction contained 5 bases not matched to a gene. Looked up from germline, CDR1 is SGHDN and CDR2 is FVKESK. CDR3: CASSAASGGYTGELFF. The CDR3 DNA follows: TGTGCCAGCAGCGCCGCTAGCGGGGGGTACACCGGGGAGCTGTTTTTT.

The chain joins TRBV27 to TRBJ1-6; D possibly corresponds to TRBD1 (5 bases). V dropped 10 bases and J dropped 8 bases, with 15 bases sitting between them. CDR3 size: 13 residues. Germline V gene lookup returns CDR1 MNHEY and CDR2 SMNVEV (reference sequence). CDR3 sequence (DNA): TGTGCCACTAAGTGGAGGGGACATTCACCCCTCCACTTT. Translation: CATKWRGHSPLHF.

The J gene is TRBJ2-1, the V gene TRBV5-1; 12 nucleotides line up with TRBD2. CDR3 length equals 16 residues. V was clipped by 4 bases and J by 4 bases; unmatched bases: 6. CDR1 is SGHRS, CDR2 YFSETQ, per germline. The CDR3, as DNA: TGCGCCAGCAGCCGAGGACTAGCGGGGCCTTACAATGAGCAGTTCTTC. It yields the protein CASSRGLAGPYNEQFF.

V is TRBV6-5 and J is TRBJ2-1, with 12 bases fitting TRBD2. Trimming removed 5 bases from V and 9 bases from J; junction bases left unmatched: 8. Germline lookup yields CDR1 MNHEY and CDR2 SVGAGI. There are 15 residues in the CDR3. CDR3 DNA sequence: TGTGCCAGCAGTCTCTCTAGCGGGGGGGCAGTTGAGCAGTTCTTC. This encodes CASSLSSGGAVEQFF.

The chain links TRBV6-5 to TRBJ1-2; 7 positions match TRBD1. Germline lookup yields CDR1 MNHEY and CDR2 SVGAGI. V dropped 6 bases and J dropped 0; count of bases not matched to a gene: 4. The CDR3 runs to 14 residues. The CDR3, as DNA: TGTGCCAGCAGGGGGGACAGTACTAACTATGGCTACACCTTC. Its translation is CASRGDSTNYGYTF.

The rearrangement uses TRBV5-1 and TRBJ2-2, with 7 bases that match TRBD2. Trimming removed 2 bases from V and 5 bases from J; junction bases left unmatched: 6. This CDR3 contains 15 residues. Germline values: CDR1 SGHRS, CDR2 YFSETQ. CDR3 sequence reads: CASSFRQGGTGELFF. The CDR3 bases are TGCGCCAGCAGCTTCAGGCAGGGAGGGACCGGGGAGCTGTTTTTT.

Details on this clone: Other DNA sequences of this sample code for an identical CDR3. V gene TRBV6-5 combines with J gene TRBJ1-1; tentative D call: TRBD1 (5 bases). Trimming cost V 0 bases and J 4 bases, with 6 bases left between them. The CDR3 runs to 13 residues. Germline V gene sequence: CDR1 MNHEY, CDR2 SVGAGI. CDR3 residues: CASSYSGGTEAFF. The CDR3 DNA sequence: TGTGCCAGCAGTTACTCGGGGGGCACTGAAGCTTTCTTT.

This sequence joins TRBV27 and TRBJ1-1; D is ambiguous. The CDR3 is 13 amino acids. The germline V and J ends were trimmed by 5 bases and 2 bases, with 9 bases remaining between them. The germline gives CDR1 MNHEY, CDR2 SMNVEV (reference sequence). CDR3 bases: TGTGCCAGCAGTATCAGGCCTAACACTGAAGCTTTCTTT. Translation gives CASSIRPNTEAFF.

This clone has only one observation. This chain uses TRBV7-9 with TRBJ2-5; maybe TRBD1 (6 bases). Germline CDR1 and CDR2: SEHNR and FQNEAQ (reference sequence). The CDR3 extends over 14 amino acids. Trimming left V 4 bases short and J 1 base short, with 10 bases between. This CDR3 reads CASSYRTAQETQYF. CDR3 nucleotides: TGTGCCAGCAGCTACCGGACAGCCCAAGAGACCCAGTACTTC.

This clone was observed a few times. The rearrangement uses TRBV6-5 and TRBJ2-7; D is uncertain. The length of the CDR3 is 15 residues. The V and J ends lost 0 bases and 3 bases respectively, with 12 bases between them. Germline values: CDR1 MNHEY, CDR2 SVGAGI. The DNA of the CDR3 is TGTGCCAGCAGTTACTCGTCGGCCACATACTACGAGCAGTACTTC. Its translation is CASSYSSATYYEQYF.

The gene calls are TRBV5-5 and TRBJ2-7; 8 bases line up with TRBD2. The V and J ends lost 2 bases and 6 bases, in that order; junction bases with no gene match: 4. The germline gives CDR1 SGHKS, CDR2 YYEKEE (reference sequence). The CDR3 covers 13 residues. CDR3 coding DNA: TGTGCCAGCAGCTTCGGGGGGGCAAGCGAGCAGTACTTC. It specifies CASSFGGASEQYF. Full variable domain (remainder filled in from reference TRBV5-5 and TRBJ2-7): DAGVTQSPTHLIKTRGQQVTLRCSPISGHKSVSWYQQVLGQGPQFIFQYYEKEERGRGNFPDRFSARQFPNYSSELNVNALLLGDSALYLCASSFGGASEQYFGPGTRLTVT.